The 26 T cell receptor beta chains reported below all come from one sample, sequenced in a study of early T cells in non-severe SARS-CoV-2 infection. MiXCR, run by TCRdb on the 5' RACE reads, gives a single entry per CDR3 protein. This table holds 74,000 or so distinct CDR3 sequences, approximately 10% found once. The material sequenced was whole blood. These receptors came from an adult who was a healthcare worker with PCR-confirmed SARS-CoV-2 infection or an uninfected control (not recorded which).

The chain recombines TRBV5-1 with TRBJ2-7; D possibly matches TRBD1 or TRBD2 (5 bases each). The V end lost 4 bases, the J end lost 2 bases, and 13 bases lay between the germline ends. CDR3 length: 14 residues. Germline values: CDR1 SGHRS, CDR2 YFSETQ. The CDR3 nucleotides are TGCGCCAGCAGCCCCCGGGACCTTGCCTACGAGCAGTACTTC. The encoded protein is CASSPRDLAYEQYF. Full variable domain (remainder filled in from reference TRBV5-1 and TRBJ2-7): KAGVTQTPRYLIKTRGQQVTLSCSPISGHRSVSWYQQTPGQGLQFLFEYFSETQRNKGNFPGRFSGRQFSNSRSEMNVSTLELGDSALYLCASSPRDLAYEQYFGPGTRLTVT.

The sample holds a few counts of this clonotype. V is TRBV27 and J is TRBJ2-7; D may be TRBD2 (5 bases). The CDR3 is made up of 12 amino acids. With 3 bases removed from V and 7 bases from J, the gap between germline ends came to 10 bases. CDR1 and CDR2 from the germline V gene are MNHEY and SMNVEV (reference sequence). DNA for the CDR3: TGTGCCAGCAGTTTCGGAGGAGGTGAGCAGTACTTC. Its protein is CASSFGGGEQYF.

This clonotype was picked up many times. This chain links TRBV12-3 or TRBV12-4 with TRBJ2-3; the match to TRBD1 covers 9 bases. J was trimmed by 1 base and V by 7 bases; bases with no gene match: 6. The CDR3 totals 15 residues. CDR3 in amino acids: CASNLGTGRTDTQYF. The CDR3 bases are TGTGCCAGCAACCTGGGGACAGGGCGCACAGATACGCAGTATTTT.

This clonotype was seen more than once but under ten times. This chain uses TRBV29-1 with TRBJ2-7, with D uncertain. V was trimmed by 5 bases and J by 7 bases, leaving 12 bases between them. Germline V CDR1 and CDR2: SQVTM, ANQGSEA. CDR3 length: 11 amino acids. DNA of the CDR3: TGCAGCGTTAAGTCGCTGGGGGAGCAGTACTTC. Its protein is CSVKSLGEQYF.

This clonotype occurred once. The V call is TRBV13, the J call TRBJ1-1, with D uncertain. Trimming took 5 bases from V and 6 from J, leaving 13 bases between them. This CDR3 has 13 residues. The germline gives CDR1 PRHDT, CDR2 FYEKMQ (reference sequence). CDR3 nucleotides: TGTGCCAGCAGCCCCAGCCTGGACTCTGAAGCTTTCTTT. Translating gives CASSPSLDSEAFF.

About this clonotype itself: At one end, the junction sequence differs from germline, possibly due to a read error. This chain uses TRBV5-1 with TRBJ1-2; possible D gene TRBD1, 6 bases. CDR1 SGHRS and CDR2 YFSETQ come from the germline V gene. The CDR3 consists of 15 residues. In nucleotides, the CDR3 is TGCGCCAGCGGCTTGGCCAAGTACAGGGACTATGGCTACACCTTC. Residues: CASGLAKYRDYGYTF.

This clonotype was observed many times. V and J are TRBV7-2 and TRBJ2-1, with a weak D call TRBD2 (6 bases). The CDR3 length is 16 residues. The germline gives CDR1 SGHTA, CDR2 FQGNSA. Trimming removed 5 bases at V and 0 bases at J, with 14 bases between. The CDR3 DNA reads TGTGCCAGCAGCCCCCGCGGGACGCGCTCCTACAATGAGCAGTTCTTC. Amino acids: CASSPRGTRSYNEQFF.

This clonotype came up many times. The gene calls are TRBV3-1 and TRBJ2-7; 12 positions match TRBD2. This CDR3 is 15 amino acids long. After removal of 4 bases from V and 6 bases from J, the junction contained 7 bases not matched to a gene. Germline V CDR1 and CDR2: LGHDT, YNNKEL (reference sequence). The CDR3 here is CASSPRTSGAGEQYF. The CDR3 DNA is TGTGCCAGCAGCCCCCGGACTAGCGGGGCCGGCGAGCAGTACTTC.

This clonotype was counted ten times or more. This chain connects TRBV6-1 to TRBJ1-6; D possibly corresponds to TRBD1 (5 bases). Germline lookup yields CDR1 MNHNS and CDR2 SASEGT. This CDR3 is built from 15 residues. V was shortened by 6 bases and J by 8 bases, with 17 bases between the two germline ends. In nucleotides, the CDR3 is TGTGCCAGCAGAAGGGCGCCCACAGGAGATTCACCCCTCCACTTT. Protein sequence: CASRRAPTGDSPLHF.

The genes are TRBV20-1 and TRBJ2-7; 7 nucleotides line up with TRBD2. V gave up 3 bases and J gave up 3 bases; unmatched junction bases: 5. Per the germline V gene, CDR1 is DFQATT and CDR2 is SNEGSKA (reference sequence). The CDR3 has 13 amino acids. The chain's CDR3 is CSARGEGSYEQYF. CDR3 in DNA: TGCAGTGCTAGGGGGGAGGGTAGCTACGAGCAGTACTTC.

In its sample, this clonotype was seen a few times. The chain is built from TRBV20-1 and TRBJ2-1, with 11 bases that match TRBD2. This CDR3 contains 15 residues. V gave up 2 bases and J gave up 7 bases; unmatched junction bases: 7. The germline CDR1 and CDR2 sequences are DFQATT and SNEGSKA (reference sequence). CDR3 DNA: TGCAGTGCTAGACCGGGACTAGCGGTTTTAAATGAGCAGTTCTTC. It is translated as CSARPGLAVLNEQFF.

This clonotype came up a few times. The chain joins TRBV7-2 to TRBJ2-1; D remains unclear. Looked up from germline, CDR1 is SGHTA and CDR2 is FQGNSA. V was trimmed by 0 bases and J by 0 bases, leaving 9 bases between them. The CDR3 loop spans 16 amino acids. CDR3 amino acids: CASSLAYGVSYNEQFF. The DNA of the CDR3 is TGTGCCAGCAGCTTAGCGTACGGTGTCTCCTACAATGAGCAGTTCTTC. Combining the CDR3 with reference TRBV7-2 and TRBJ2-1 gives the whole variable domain GAGVSQSPSNKVTEKGKDVELRCDPISGHTALYWYRQSLGQGLEFLIYFQGNSAPDKSGLPSDRFSAERTGGSVSTLTIQRTQQEDSAVYLCASSLAYGVSYNEQFFGPGTRLTVL.

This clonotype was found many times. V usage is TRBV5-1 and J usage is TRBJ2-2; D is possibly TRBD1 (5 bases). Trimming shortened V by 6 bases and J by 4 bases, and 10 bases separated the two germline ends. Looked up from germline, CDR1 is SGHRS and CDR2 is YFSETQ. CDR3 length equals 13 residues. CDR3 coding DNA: TGCGCCAGCAACGGACAACTCACCGGGGAGCTGTTTTTT. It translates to CASNGQLTGELFF.

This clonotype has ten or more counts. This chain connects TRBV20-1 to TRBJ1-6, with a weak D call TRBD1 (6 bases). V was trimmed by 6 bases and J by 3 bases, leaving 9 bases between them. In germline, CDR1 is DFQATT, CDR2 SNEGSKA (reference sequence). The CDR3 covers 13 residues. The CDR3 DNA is TGCAGTGCGCGACAGGACTATAATTCACCCCTCCACTTT. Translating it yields CSARQDYNSPLHF.

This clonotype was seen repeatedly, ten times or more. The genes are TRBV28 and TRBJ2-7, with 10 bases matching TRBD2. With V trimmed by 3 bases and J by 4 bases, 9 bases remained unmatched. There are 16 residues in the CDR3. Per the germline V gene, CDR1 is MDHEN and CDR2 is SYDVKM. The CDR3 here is CASSFPSGRRGYEQYF. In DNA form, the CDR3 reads TGTGCCAGCAGTTTCCCTAGCGGGAGAAGGGGGTACGAGCAGTACTTC.

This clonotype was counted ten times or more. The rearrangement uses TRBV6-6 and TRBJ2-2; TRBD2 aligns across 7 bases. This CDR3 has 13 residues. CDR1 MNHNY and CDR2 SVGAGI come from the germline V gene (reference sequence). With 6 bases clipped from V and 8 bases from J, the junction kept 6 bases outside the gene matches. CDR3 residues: CASRASGSGELFF. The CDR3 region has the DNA TGTGCCAGCAGGGCTAGCGGATCGGGGGAGCTGTTTTTT.

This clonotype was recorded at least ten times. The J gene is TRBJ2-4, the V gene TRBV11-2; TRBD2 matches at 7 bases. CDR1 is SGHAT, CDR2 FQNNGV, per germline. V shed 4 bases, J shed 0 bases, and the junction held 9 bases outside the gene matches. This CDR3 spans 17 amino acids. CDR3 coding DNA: TGTGCCAGCAGCTCCAGACGGGGGGAAGTAGCCAAAAACATTCAGTACTTC. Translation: CASSSRRGEVAKNIQYF.

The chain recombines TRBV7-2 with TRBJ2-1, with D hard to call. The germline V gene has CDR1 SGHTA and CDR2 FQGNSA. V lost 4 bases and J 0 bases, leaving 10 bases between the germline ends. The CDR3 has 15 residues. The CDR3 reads CASSSMGNSYNEQFF. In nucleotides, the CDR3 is TGTGCCAGCAGCTCAATGGGCAACTCCTACAATGAGCAGTTCTTC.

The CDR3 nucleotides read TGCGCCAGCAGCCGGGACAACAGGGGGCTCGTCGGTGGGGAAAAACTGTTTTTT. Protein sequence: CASSRDNRGLVGGEKLFF. The rearrangement links TRBV5-1 to TRBJ1-4; 9 nucleotides line up with TRBD1. The CDR3 has 18 residues. Germline values: CDR1 SGHRS, CDR2 YFSETQ. V was clipped by 4 bases and J by 8 bases; unmatched bases: 18. Using reference TRBV5-1 and TRBJ1-4 for the parts outside the CDR3, the full variable domain is KAGVTQTPRYLIKTRGQQVTLSCSPISGHRSVSWYQQTPGQGLQFLFEYFSETQRNKGNFPGRFSGRQFSNSRSEMNVSTLELGDSALYLCASSRDNRGLVGGEKLFFGSGTQLSVL.

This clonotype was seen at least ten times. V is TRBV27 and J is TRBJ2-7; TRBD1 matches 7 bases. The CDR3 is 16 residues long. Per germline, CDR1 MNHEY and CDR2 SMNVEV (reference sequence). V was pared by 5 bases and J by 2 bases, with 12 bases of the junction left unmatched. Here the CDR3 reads CASSPSSGGNAYEQYF. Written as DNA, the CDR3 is TGTGCCAGCAGTCCCTCATCAGGGGGTAACGCCTACGAGCAGTACTTC.

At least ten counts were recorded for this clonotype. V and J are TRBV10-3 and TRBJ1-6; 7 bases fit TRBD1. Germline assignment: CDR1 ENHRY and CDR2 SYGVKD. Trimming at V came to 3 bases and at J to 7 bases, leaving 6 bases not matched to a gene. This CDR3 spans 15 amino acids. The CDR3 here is CAISDPGQNNSPLHF. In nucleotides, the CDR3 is TGTGCCATCAGTGACCCGGGACAGAACAATTCACCCCTCCACTTT.

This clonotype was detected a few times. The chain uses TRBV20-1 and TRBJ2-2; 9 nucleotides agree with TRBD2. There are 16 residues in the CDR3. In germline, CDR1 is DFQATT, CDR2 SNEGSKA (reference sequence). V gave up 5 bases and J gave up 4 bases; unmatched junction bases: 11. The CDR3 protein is CSAPTPGTSPTGELFF. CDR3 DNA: TGCAGTGCTCCAACCCCCGGGACTAGCCCCACCGGGGAGCTGTTTTTT.

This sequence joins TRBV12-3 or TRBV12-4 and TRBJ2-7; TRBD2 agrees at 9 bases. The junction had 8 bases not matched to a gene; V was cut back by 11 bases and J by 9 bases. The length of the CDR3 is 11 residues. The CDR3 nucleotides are TGTGCCTGTCAGCGGGGGGCCTCGCAGTACTTC. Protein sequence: CACQRGASQYF.

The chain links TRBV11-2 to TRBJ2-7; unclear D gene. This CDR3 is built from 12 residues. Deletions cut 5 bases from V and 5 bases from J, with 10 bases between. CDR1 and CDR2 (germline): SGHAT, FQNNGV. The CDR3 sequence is CASSTIGNEQYF. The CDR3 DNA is TGTGCCAGCAGCACCATAGGGAACGAGCAGTACTTC.

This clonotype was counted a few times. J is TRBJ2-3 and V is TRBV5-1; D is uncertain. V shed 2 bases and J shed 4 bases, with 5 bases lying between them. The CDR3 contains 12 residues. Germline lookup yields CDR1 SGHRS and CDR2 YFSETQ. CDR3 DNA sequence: TGCGCCAGCAGCTTCGCCGCAGATACGCAGTATTTT. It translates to CASSFAADTQYF.

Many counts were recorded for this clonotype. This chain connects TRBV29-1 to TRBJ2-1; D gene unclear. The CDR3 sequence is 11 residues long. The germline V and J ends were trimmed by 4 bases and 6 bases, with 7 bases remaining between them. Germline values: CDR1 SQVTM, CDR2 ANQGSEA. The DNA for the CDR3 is TGCAGCGTTGGACCCGGCAATGAGCAGTTCTTC. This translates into CSVGPGNEQFF.